The 20 T cell receptor beta chains reported below all come from one sample, sequenced in a study of cytomegalovirus exposure and HLA in healthy donors (dated by TCRdb to 2016 to 2017). The library was obtained by the immunoSEQ multiplex PCR assay. For the multiplex PCR, a mixture combining 60 forward primers for TCR Vbeta segments and 13 reverse primers for TCR Jbeta segments was used. TCRdb re-hosts the immuneACCESS table, in-frame sequences only. Its copies lack some clones; in the studies checked, an unresolved V gene accounts for under half of them, and the cause for the rest is not known. This specimen's table enumerates some 120,000 clones. 3.7% of the sample rests with the top ten. Material: PBMCs. The receptors were gathered from a young man in good health and CMV-seronegative.

This chain connects TRBV15 to TRBJ2-5; 9 bases fit TRBD1. Germline CDR1 reads LNHNV; CDR2 reads YYDKDF (reference sequence). V gave up 8 bases and J gave up 2 bases; unmatched junction bases: 9. The CDR3 covers 15 residues. CDR3 DNA: TGTGCCACCGGCCCGGGGACAGGGTCACAAGAGACCCAGTACTTC. It is translated as CATGPGTGSQETQYF.

To note about this clone: Germline and junction disagree at one end, which may indicate a read error. This sample includes further DNA sequences coding for the same CDR3. The gene calls are TRBV27 and TRBJ1-5, with 7 positions matching TRBD1. CDR3 length: 18 residues. Germline V gene data show CDR1 as MNHEY and CDR2 as SMNVEV (reference sequence). For the CDR3, the DNA is TGTGCCAGCAGTTTAAAATTTTCCGGGACAGAGGGCGATCAACCCCAGCATTTT. It codes for CASSLKFSGTEGDQPQHF.

V and J are TRBV5-6 and TRBJ1-3; the D gene is possibly TRBD1 (6 bases). Trimming stripped 4 bases from V and 0 bases from J, with 14 bases between. The CDR3 sequence is 16 residues long. Germline V lookup: CDR1 SGHDT, CDR2 YYEEEE. The CDR3 spells CASSLRGGTSGNTIYF. The CDR3 DNA is TGTGCCAGCAGCCTGAGGGGGGGCACCTCTGGAAACACCATATATTTT.

This rearrangement joins TRBV4-1 to TRBJ2-3; 13 nucleotides agree with TRBD2. Losses at the gene ends were 0 bases for V and 2 bases for J; bases not matched to a gene: 5. The CDR3 is 18 amino acids. Looked up from germline, CDR1 is MGHRA and CDR2 is YSYEKL. The chain's CDR3 is CASSQDWTSGGITDTQYF. The CDR3 coding sequence is TGCGCCAGCAGCCAAGACTGGACTAGCGGGGGAATCACAGATACGCAGTATTTT.

The V and J genes are TRBV7-2 and TRBJ2-7; tentatively, D is TRBD1 (7 bases). The CDR3 is made up of 14 amino acids. The ends were cut back, 0 bases at V and 4 bases at J, with 10 bases in the middle. CDR1 and CDR2 from the germline V gene are SGHTA and FQGNSA. The CDR3 is CASSLARDRYEQYF. The CDR3 nucleotides read TGTGCCAGCAGCTTAGCGCGGGACAGATACGAGCAGTACTTC.

CDR3 sequence reads: CASSRTGPETQYF. In DNA form, the CDR3 reads TGTGCCAGCAGCCGGACAGGGCCCGAGACCCAGTACTTC. The chain combines TRBV7-7 with TRBJ2-5; 8 positions match TRBD1. V was pared by 5 bases and J by 5 bases, with 4 bases of the junction left unmatched. Germline CDR1 reads SSHAT; CDR2 reads FNYEAQ (reference sequence). There are 13 residues in the CDR3.

This chain connects TRBV5-1 to TRBJ1-4; the match to TRBD1 covers 7 bases. This CDR3 spans 14 amino acids. After removal of 3 bases from V and 8 bases from J, the junction contained 7 bases not matched to a gene. CDR1 is SGHRS, CDR2 YFSETQ, per germline. The CDR3 reads CASSWTGPGEKLFF. The CDR3, as DNA: TGCGCCAGCAGCTGGACAGGCCCCGGGGAAAAACTGTTTTTT.

The V call is TRBV5-1, the J call TRBJ2-1, with a weak D call TRBD1 (6 bases). Germline CDR1 is SGHRS and CDR2 is YFSETQ. There are 12 residues in the CDR3. Trimming left V 4 bases short and J 6 bases short, with 8 bases between. In DNA form, the CDR3 reads TGCGCCAGCAGCCAACAGGGCAATGAGCAGTTCTTC. This translates into CASSQQGNEQFF. Full variable domain (missing parts from reference TRBV5-1 and TRBJ2-1): KAGVTQTPRYLIKTRGQQVTLSCSPISGHRSVSWYQQTPGQGLQFLFEYFSETQRNKGNFPGRFSGRQFSNSRSEMNVSTLELGDSALYLCASSQQGNEQFFGPGTRLTVL.

The genes are TRBV5-4 and TRBJ2-2; 8 bases are shared with TRBD2. V was clipped by 0 bases and J by 6 bases; unmatched bases: 7. The CDR3 sequence is 16 residues long. In germline, CDR1 is SGHNT, CDR2 YYREEE (reference sequence). Here the CDR3 DNA reads TGTGCCAGCAGCTTGGGCCGCGGGGGGCGGGCCGGGGAGCTGTTTTTT. The encoded protein is CASSLGRGGRAGELFF.

The chain has TRBV10-3 and TRBJ1-1, with a weak D call TRBD1 (6 bases). The CDR3 has 16 amino acids. The germline gives CDR1 ENHRY, CDR2 SYGVKD. V was cut by 5 bases and J by 0 bases, with 16 bases left in between. In nucleotides, the CDR3 is TGTGCCATCAGTCGAGTGGACGGACAGATGAACACTGAAGCTTTCTTT. As protein: CAISRVDGQMNTEAFF.

V gene TRBV27 combines with J gene TRBJ2-1, with 8 nucleotides matching TRBD2. Germline CDR1 and CDR2: MNHEY and SMNVEV (reference sequence). V was clipped by 5 bases and J by 3 bases; unmatched bases: 18. The CDR3 extends over 19 amino acids. The CDR3 bases are TGTGCCAGCAGTGCAGAGACGGGGGGGCCCGGTAGGTTCTACAATGAGCAGTTCTTC. It encodes CASSAETGGPGRFYNEQFF.

The J gene is TRBJ2-1, the V gene TRBV29-1; 7 bases are shared with TRBD1. The germline CDR1 and CDR2 sequences are SQVTM and ANQGSEA. The CDR3 length is 15 residues. V lost 3 bases to trimming and J lost 2 bases; unmatched junction nucleotides: 7. The CDR3 region has the DNA TGCAGCGTTGAGGGGACAGCATCCCCCTACAATGAGCAGTTCTTC. It encodes CSVEGTASPYNEQFF.

The chain couples TRBV15 to TRBJ2-7; D perhaps matches TRBD1 (6 bases). Germline CDR1 LNHNV, CDR2 YYDKDF (reference sequence). This CDR3 is 14 amino acids long. With 8 bases removed from V and 3 bases from J, the gap between germline ends came to 17 bases. The CDR3 protein is CATSQRGMSYEQYF. CDR3 nucleotide sequence: TGTGCCACCTCCCAAAGGGGGATGAGCTACGAGCAGTACTTC.

The J gene is TRBJ2-7, the V gene TRBV19, with a possible D match to TRBD1 (6 bases). V lost 5 bases and J 6 bases, leaving 14 bases between the germline ends. Germline lookup yields CDR1 LNHDA and CDR2 SQIVND (reference sequence). This CDR3 region has 13 residues. The CDR3 sequence is CASSPPTGGEQYF. The CDR3 DNA is TGTGCCAGTAGTCCACCGACAGGCGGCGAGCAGTACTTC. Drawing the rest from reference TRBV19 and TRBJ2-7, the complete variable domain is DGGITQSPKYLFRKEGQNVTLSCEQNLNHDAMYWYRQDPGQGLRLIYYSQIVNDFQKGDIAEGYSVSREKKESFPLTVTSAQKNPTAFYLCASSPPTGGEQYFGPGTRLTVT.

The V gene is TRBV7-3, the J gene TRBJ2-2, with TRBD1 identical over 9 bases. Per the germline V gene, CDR1 is SGHTA and CDR2 is FQGTGA. Trimming cost V 5 bases and J 5 bases; bases outside gene matches: 12. The CDR3 contains 17 residues. The CDR3 DNA sequence: TGTGCCAGCAGCCCCGCACCACAGGGGGCCTTAACCGGGGAGCTGTTTTTT. Residues: CASSPAPQGALTGELFF.

The chain uses TRBV5-1 and TRBJ1-2, with TRBD1 matching over 8 bases. V lost 4 bases, J lost 2 bases, and 7 bases stayed unmatched. This CDR3 contains 15 residues. CDR1 SGHRS and CDR2 YFSETQ come from the germline V gene. The CDR3 protein is CASSQGQGGNYGYTF. CDR3 coding DNA: TGCGCCAGCAGCCAAGGACAGGGTGGAAACTATGGCTACACCTTC.

This chain uses TRBV11-3 with TRBJ1-1; weak D call: TRBD1 (6 bases). The CDR3 loop spans 14 amino acids. V dropped 5 bases and J dropped 0 bases, with 10 bases sitting between them. Germline CDR1 and CDR2: SGHNT and YENEEA. As DNA, the CDR3 is TGTGCCAGCAGCCCTCAGGGGATGAACACTGAAGCTTTCTTT. It codes for CASSPQGMNTEAFF.

The chain carries TRBV7-6 and TRBJ1-3; no clear D gene. The germline V gene has CDR1 SGHVS and CDR2 FNYEAQ. The CDR3 sequence is 14 residues long. V lost 0 bases and J lost 4, with 7 bases in between. CDR3 protein: CASSLASGGNTIYF. The CDR3 coding sequence is TGTGCCAGCAGCTTAGCGAGCGGGGGAAACACCATATATTTT.

The CDR3 region is CASSQGENTEAFF. The CDR3, as DNA: TGTGCCAGCTCACAGGGGGAGAACACTGAAGCTTTCTTT. The V gene is TRBV18, the J gene TRBJ1-1; weak D call: TRBD1 (6 bases). Germline lookup yields CDR1 KGHSH and CDR2 LQKENI. Trimming removed 4 bases from V and 1 base from J, with 7 bases in between. The CDR3 has 13 amino acids.

The V gene is TRBV29-1, the J gene TRBJ2-7; a weak D match, TRBD2 (7 bases). V was trimmed by 5 bases and J by 5 bases, leaving 13 bases between them. This CDR3 comprises 12 residues. Germline values: CDR1 SQVTM, CDR2 ANQGSEA. The CDR3: CSVNGGRHEQYF. DNA of the CDR3: TGCAGCGTTAACGGGGGGCGGCACGAGCAGTACTTC.